These 6 T cell receptor beta chains share one sample of origin, sequenced in a study of graft-versus-host responses after intestinal transplantation. The protocol was immunoSEQ multiplex PCR, while the TCRdb copy is restricted to in-frame clones and leaves out a portion. The sample consists of under 75,000 clones, nearly 90% of them appearing once. These receptors' antigens are unknown. Source: unstimulated CD8+ T cells sorted from spleen or lymph node cells, taken before transplant. These receptors were collected from a human donor who was the organ donor for an intestinal transplant.

The gene calls are TRBV29-1 and TRBJ1-1; weak D call: TRBD1 (6 bases). This CDR3 has 12 amino acids. The V end was cut by 5 bases, the J end by 6 bases, with 13 bases between. Germline CDR1 SQVTM, CDR2 ANQGSEA. CDR3 DNA: TGCAGCGTTTGGACAGCTGGAGCTGAAGCTTTCTTT. It is translated as CSVWTAGAEAFF.

The rearrangement links TRBV29-1 to TRBJ2-2; 10 bases fit TRBD1. The trim removed 7 bases at V and 3 bases at J, leaving 8 bases unmatched. Germline CDR1 is SQVTM and CDR2 is ANQGSEA. The CDR3 has 15 amino acids. The CDR3 reads CSGRLGTGDTGELFF. CDR3 DNA sequence: TGCAGCGGCCGCCTTGGGACAGGGGACACCGGGGAGCTGTTTTTT.

This chain links TRBV28 with TRBJ1-1; tentative D call: TRBD1 (6 bases). The ends were cut back, 2 bases at V and 4 bases at J, with 8 bases in the middle. The CDR3 contains 13 residues. From germline, CDR1 is MDHEN and CDR2 SYDVKM. The CDR3 spells CASSLGGSTEAFF. The CDR3 region has the DNA TGTGCCAGCAGTTTAGGGGGCAGCACTGAAGCTTTCTTT.

This clone was picked up a small number of times. The chain employs TRBV14 and TRBJ1-1; no firm D call. Trimming cost V 4 bases and J 4 bases, with 7 bases left between them. The CDR3 loop spans 12 amino acids. Germline V lookup: CDR1 SGHDN, CDR2 FVKESK. Written as DNA, the CDR3 is TGTGCCAGCAGCCCAGATCTCACTGAAGCTTTCTTT. It codes for CASSPDLTEAFF.

J is TRBJ1-6 and V is TRBV7-9, with 8 nucleotides matching TRBD1. This CDR3 is 14 amino acids long. V shed 5 bases and J 10 bases; nucleotides not matched to a gene: 7. From germline, CDR1 is SEHNR and CDR2 FQNEAQ (reference sequence). CDR3 in amino acids: CASSPGQGLSPLHF. In DNA, the CDR3 is TGTGCCAGCAGCCCCGGACAGGGTTTGTCACCCCTCCACTTT.

J is TRBJ1-3 and V is TRBV10-3, with 7 bases matching TRBD1. CDR1 ENHRY and CDR2 SYGVKD come from the germline V gene. The CDR3 is 16 residues long. J gave up 2 bases and V 6 bases, and 10 bases lay outside the gene matches. DNA for the CDR3: TGTGCCATCAGACTCACAGGGGAGAGTGCTGGAAACACCATATATTTT. Translating it yields CAIRLTGESAGNTIYF.